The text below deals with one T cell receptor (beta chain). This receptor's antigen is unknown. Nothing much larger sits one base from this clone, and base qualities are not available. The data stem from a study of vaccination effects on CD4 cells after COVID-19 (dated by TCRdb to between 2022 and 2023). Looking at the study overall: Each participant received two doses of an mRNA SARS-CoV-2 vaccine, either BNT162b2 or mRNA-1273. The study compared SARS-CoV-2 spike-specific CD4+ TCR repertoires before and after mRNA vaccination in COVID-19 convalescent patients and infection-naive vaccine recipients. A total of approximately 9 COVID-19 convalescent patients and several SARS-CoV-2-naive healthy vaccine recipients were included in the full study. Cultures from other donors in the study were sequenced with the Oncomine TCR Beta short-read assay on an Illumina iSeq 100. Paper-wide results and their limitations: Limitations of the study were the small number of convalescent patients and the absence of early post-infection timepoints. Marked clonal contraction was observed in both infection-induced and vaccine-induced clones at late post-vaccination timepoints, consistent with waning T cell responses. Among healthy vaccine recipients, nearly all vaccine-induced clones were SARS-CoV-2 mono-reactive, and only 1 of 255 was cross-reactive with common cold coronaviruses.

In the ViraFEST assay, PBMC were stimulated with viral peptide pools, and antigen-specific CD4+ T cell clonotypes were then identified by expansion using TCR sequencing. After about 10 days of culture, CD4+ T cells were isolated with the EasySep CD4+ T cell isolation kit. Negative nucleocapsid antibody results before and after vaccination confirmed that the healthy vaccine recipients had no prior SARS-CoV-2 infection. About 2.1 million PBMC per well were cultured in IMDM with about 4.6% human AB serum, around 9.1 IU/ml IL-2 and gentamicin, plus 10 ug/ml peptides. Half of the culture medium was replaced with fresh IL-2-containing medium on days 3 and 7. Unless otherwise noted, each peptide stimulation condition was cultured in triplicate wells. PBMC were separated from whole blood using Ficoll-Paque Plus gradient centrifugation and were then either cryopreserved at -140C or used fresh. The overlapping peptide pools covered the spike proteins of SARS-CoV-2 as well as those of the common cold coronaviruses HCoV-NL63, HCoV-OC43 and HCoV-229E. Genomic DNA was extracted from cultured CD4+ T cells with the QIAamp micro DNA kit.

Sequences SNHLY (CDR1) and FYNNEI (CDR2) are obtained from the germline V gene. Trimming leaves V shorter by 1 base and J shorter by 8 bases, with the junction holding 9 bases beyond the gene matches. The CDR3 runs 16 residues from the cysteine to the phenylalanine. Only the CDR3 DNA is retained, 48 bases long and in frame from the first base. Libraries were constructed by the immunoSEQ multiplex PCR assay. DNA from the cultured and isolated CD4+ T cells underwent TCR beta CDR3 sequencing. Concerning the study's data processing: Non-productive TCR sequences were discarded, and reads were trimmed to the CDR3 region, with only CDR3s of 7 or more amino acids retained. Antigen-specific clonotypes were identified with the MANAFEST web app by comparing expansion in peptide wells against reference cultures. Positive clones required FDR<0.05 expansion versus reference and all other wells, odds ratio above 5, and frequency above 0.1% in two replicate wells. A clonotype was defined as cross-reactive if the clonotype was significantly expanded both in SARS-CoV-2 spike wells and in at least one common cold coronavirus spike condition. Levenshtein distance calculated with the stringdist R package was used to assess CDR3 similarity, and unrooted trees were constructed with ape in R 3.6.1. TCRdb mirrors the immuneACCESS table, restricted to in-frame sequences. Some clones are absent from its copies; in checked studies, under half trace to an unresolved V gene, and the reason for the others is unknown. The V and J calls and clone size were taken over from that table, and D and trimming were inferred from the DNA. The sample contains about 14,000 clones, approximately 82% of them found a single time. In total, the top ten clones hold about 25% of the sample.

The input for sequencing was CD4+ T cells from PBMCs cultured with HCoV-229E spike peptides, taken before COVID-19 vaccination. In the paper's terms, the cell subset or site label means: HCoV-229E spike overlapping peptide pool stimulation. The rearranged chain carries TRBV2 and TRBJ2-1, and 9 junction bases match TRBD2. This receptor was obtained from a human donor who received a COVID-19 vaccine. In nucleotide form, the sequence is TGTGCCAGCAGTGAAGGGGTTAGCGGGAGATACGATGAGCAGTTCTTC. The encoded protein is CASSEGVSGRYDEQFF.